This TCR beta chain was observed in a study of T-cell memory formation after mild COVID-19. Using its own MiXCR run on the 5' RACE reads, TCRdb lists one record per CDR3 protein. The sample holds 110,000 to 150,000 distinct CDR3 sequences, around 15% seen once. The CDR3 covers 15 residues. The V gene's germline CDR1 is SGHRS and CDR2 YFSETQ. V lost 0 bases to trimming and J lost 6 bases, with 15 bases between them. The sequenced sample consisted of PBMCs or a T cell subset sorted from them (not recorded which). V usage is TRBV5-1 and J usage is TRBJ1-2; no clear D gene. This TCR derives from an adult woman who had mild COVID-19 (a few samples of this study predate the infection). Cell type and time point are not known. The CDR3 sequence: CASSLVLDSSHGYTF. Written as DNA, the CDR3 is TGCGCCAGCAGCTTGGTTTTGGACTCATCCCATGGCTACACCTTC.